The 30 T cell receptor beta chains below were found in one sample sequenced in a study of response to subunit inactivated influenza vaccine. Each CDR3 protein is one row after TCRdb ran MiXCR on the RT-PCR reads. The profile shows about 520,000 distinct CDR3 sequences, 6.5% to 8% of them singletons. This material consisted of PBMCs from blood, taken about 23 months after vaccination. The receptors were gathered from a man aged 50 to 69 who received an inactivated influenza vaccine.

This clonotype was observed many times. The rearrangement links TRBV29-1 to TRBJ1-1; tentatively, D is TRBD1 (5 bases). The V end lost 7 bases, the J end lost 0 bases, and 15 bases lay between the germline ends. Looked up from germline, CDR1 is SQVTM and CDR2 is ANQGSEA. The CDR3 length is 14 residues. CDR3 amino acids: CSAERQLMNTEAFF. CDR3 bases: TGCAGCGCTGAGAGACAGCTGATGAACACTGAAGCTTTCTTT.

The CDR3 DNA follows: TGTGCCAGCAACCCCAGAGCTGGGAGCTCTGGAAACACCATATATTTT. This codes for CASNPRAGSSGNTIYF. The V gene is TRBV12-3 or TRBV12-4, the J gene TRBJ1-3; D uncertain. The length of the CDR3 is 16 residues. V lost 7 bases and J lost 0, with 16 bases in between.

The V call is TRBV12-3 or TRBV12-4, the J call TRBJ2-1; TRBD1 agrees at 8 bases. The CDR3 is made up of 16 amino acids. Losses at the gene ends were 7 bases for V and 0 bases for J; bases not matched to a gene: 8. Here the CDR3 DNA reads TGTGCCAGCACCCCGGGGCAGGGGGCCTCCTACAATGAGCAGTTCTTC. Amino acid sequence: CASTPGQGASYNEQFF.

The table lists this clonotype with many counts. The chain uses TRBV10-3 and TRBJ2-5; D uncertain. This CDR3 is 13 amino acids long. The germline gives CDR1 ENHRY, CDR2 SYGVKD. Trimming stripped 2 bases from V and 5 bases from J, with 9 bases between. The CDR3 sequence: CAISETDWETQYF. In DNA form, the CDR3 reads TGTGCCATCAGTGAGACAGATTGGGAGACCCAGTACTTC.

This clonotype was counted ten times or more. The V and J genes are TRBV7-2 and TRBJ1-5; D might be TRBD1 (5 bases). Germline assignment: CDR1 SGHTA and CDR2 FQGNSA. CDR3 length: 15 residues. V dropped 5 bases and J dropped 1 base, with 12 bases sitting between them. CDR3 residues: CASSRDGQSNQPQHF. CDR3 nucleotide sequence: TGTGCCAGCAGCCGGGACGGACAAAGCAATCAGCCCCAGCATTTT.

This clonotype was seen at least ten times. The chain links TRBV4-3 to TRBJ1-5; D call uncertain. The CDR3 is 13 amino acids. Between the trimmed V and J ends, which lost 0 bases and 9 bases, there was a span of 9 bases. CDR1 LGHNA and CDR2 YSLEER come from the germline V gene. In DNA form, the CDR3 reads TGCGCCAGCAGCCAAGAGTCGGGCGGGCCCCAGCATTTT. Its translation is CASSQESGGPQHF.

The chain couples TRBV28 to TRBJ2-7, with 8 nucleotides matching TRBD2. The CDR3 sequence is 15 residues long. Germline values: CDR1 MDHEN, CDR2 SYDVKM. Trimming took 6 bases from V and 0 from J; bases not matched to a gene: 7. DNA of the CDR3: TGTGCCAGCAGACCCCCGGGACTAGGCTCCTACGAGCAGTACTTC. Translation gives CASRPPGLGSYEQYF. Full variable domain (missing parts from reference TRBV28 and TRBJ2-7): DVKVTQSSRYLVKRTGEKVFLECVQDMDHENMFWYRQDPGLGLRLIYFSYDVKMKEKGDIPEGYSVSREKKERFSLILESASTNQTSMYLCASRPPGLGSYEQYFGPGTRLTVT.

This clonotype was detected ten times or more. This sequence joins TRBV20-1 and TRBJ2-3; D might be TRBD2 (6 bases). The length of the CDR3 is 15 residues. V shed 6 bases and J shed 0 bases, with 16 bases lying between them. CDR1 DFQATT and CDR2 SNEGSKA come from the germline V gene (reference sequence). The CDR3 sequence: CSAVRGSTSTDTQYF. For the CDR3, the DNA is TGCAGTGCCGTGCGGGGATCAACTAGCACAGATACGCAGTATTTT.

The chain carries TRBV29-1 and TRBJ2-7, with TRBD1 matching 7 bases. CDR1 SQVTM and CDR2 ANQGSEA come from the germline V gene. Germline trimming cut 7 bases from V and 5 bases from J; bases unmatched to any gene: 11. The CDR3 runs to 13 residues. The CDR3 coding sequence is TGCAGCGCTTTCGACAGGGCGCGGAACGAGCAGTACTTC. This gives the protein CSAFDRARNEQYF.

The sample holds a few counts of this clonotype. This sequence joins TRBV6-2 or TRBV6-3 and TRBJ2-1, with 11 bases identical to TRBD2. V lost 2 bases, J lost 4 bases, and 10 bases stayed unmatched. Germline CDR1 and CDR2: MNHEY and SVGEGT. The CDR3 consists of 18 residues. The CDR3 loop is CASSYTRLAGPLYNEQFF. The CDR3 DNA is TGTGCCAGCAGTTACACGCGACTAGCGGGGCCCCTTTACAATGAGCAGTTCTTC.

V and J are TRBV6-1 and TRBJ2-3, with 7 bases that match TRBD2. The CDR3 runs 14 residues. The V gene's germline CDR1 is MNHNS and CDR2 SASEGT. The junction had 4 bases not matched to a gene; V was cut back by 7 bases and J by 0 bases. CDR3 amino acids: CASTSGASTDTQYF. The CDR3 DNA reads as TGTGCCAGCACCAGCGGGGCTAGCACAGATACGCAGTATTTT.

The chain couples TRBV5-5 to TRBJ2-5; D is unresolved. Trimming stripped 1 base from V and 0 bases from J, with 7 bases between. CDR3 size: 14 residues. Germline-derived CDR1 and CDR2 are SGHKS and YYEKEE (reference sequence). The DNA for the CDR3 is TGTGCCAGCAGCTTGCTTGGAGACCAAGAGACCCAGTACTTC. This sequence encodes CASSLLGDQETQYF.

This clonotype has only a few counts. DNA of the CDR3: TGTGCCACCAGTGATTTGTACAGGGGGTTAGCAGATACGCAGTATTTT. It yields the protein CATSDLYRGLADTQYF. The V call is TRBV24-1, the J call TRBJ2-3; 8 positions agree with TRBD1. CDR3 length: 16 amino acids. Trimming removed 0 bases from V and 4 bases from J; junction bases left unmatched: 5. Germline V lookup: CDR1 KGHDR, CDR2 SFDVKD.

This clonotype has at least ten counts. The chain uses TRBV5-1 and TRBJ2-3; TRBD2 is a possible D gene (5 bases). CDR3 length: 14 residues. Germline assignment: CDR1 SGHRS and CDR2 YFSETQ. Between the trimmed V and J ends, which lost 3 bases and 2 bases, there was a span of 10 bases. CDR3 amino acids: CASSYGLDTDTQYF. For the CDR3, the DNA is TGCGCCAGCAGCTACGGACTTGACACAGATACGCAGTATTTT.

In its sample, this clonotype was seen a few times. The CDR3 DNA reads as TGTGCCAGCAGCTTATGGGCCGGGACTAGCGGGAGTGCGCAGTATTTT. Translation: CASSLWAGTSGSAQYF. The genes are TRBV7-2 and TRBJ2-3; 14 bases are a match to TRBD2. The germline V gene has CDR1 SGHTA and CDR2 FQGNSA. The CDR3 has 16 amino acids. J was trimmed by 10 bases and V by 2 bases; bases with no gene match: 8. Using reference TRBV7-2 and TRBJ2-3 for the parts outside the CDR3, the full variable domain is GAGVSQSPSNKVTEKGKDVELRCDPISGHTALYWYRQSLGQGLEFLIYFQGNSAPDKSGLPSDRFSAERTGGSVSTLTIQRTQQEDSAVYLCASSLWAGTSGSAQYFGPGTRLTVL.

This clonotype was observed a few times. The rearrangement joins TRBV30 to TRBJ1-2, with D perhaps TRBD1 (5 bases). Germline V CDR1 and CDR2: GTSNPN, SVGIG (reference sequence). With 4 bases removed from V and 8 bases from J, the gap between germline ends came to 14 bases. The CDR3 length is 12 residues. In DNA, the CDR3 is TGTGCCTGGATGGGCAGGGATCGAGGCTACACCTTC. Protein sequence: CAWMGRDRGYTF.

CDR3 residues: CSARTATGGGETQYF. The DNA for the CDR3 is TGCAGTGCTCGCACCGCGACAGGGGGCGGGGAGACCCAGTACTTC. The genes are TRBV20-1 and TRBJ2-5; 10 bases are a match to TRBD1. CDR1 is DFQATT, CDR2 SNEGSKA, per germline (reference sequence). V was clipped by 5 bases and J by 5 bases; unmatched bases: 11. The CDR3 length is 15 residues.

The V call is TRBV15, the J call TRBJ2-7, with unresolved D. Germline CDR1 is LNHNV and CDR2 is YYDKDF (reference sequence). CDR3 size: 13 residues. V was pared by 1 base and J by 3 bases, with 7 bases between. The CDR3, as DNA: TGTGCCACCAGCAGAGGACTTGACTACGAGCAGTACTTC. Translating gives CATSRGLDYEQYF.

This clonotype was seen ten or more times. J is TRBJ2-3 and V is TRBV25-1; possibly TRBD2 for D (6 bases). The CDR3 is 15 amino acids. Germline CDR1 and CDR2: MGHDK and SYGVNS. V was clipped by 5 bases and J by 1 base, with 13 bases between them. The CDR3 protein is CASSPTGEGTDTQYF. In DNA, the CDR3 is TGTGCCAGCAGTCCTACGGGAGAGGGCACAGATACGCAGTATTTT.

The sample holds many counts of this clonotype. The rearrangement uses TRBV27 and TRBJ2-7, with TRBD1 matching over 7 bases. V trimming: 4 bases; J trimming: 5 bases; junction bases outside the gene matches: 2. Looked up from germline, CDR1 is MNHEY and CDR2 is SMNVEV (reference sequence). This CDR3 contains 12 residues. DNA for the CDR3: TGTGCCAGCAGTTCGACAGGGAACGAGCAGTACTTC. It translates to CASSSTGNEQYF.

This clonotype was recorded many times. The chain is built from TRBV5-5 and TRBJ2-1; D is ambiguous. This CDR3 is 15 amino acids long. Germline-derived CDR1 and CDR2 are SGHKS and YYEKEE (reference sequence). Deletions cut 4 bases from V and 4 bases from J, with 15 bases between. CDR3 in DNA: TGTGCCAGCAGCCCGTATTATCAAGCATACAATGAGCAGTTCTTC. This sequence encodes CASSPYYQAYNEQFF. The variable domain in full, with the rest retrieved from reference TRBV5-5 and TRBJ2-1, is DAGVTQSPTHLIKTRGQQVTLRCSPISGHKSVSWYQQVLGQGPQFIFQYYEKEERGRGNFPDRFSARQFPNYSSELNVNALLLGDSALYLCASSPYYQAYNEQFFGPGTRLTVL.

This clonotype was seen repeatedly, ten times or more. The chain recombines TRBV20-1 with TRBJ2-1; 10 nucleotides align to TRBD1. V shed 1 base, J shed 6 bases, and the junction held 6 bases outside the gene matches. The CDR3 is 15 residues long. CDR1 is DFQATT, CDR2 SNEGSKA, per germline (reference sequence). The CDR3 spells CSARVGTGVTNEQFF. The CDR3 region has the DNA TGCAGTGCTAGAGTAGGGACAGGGGTCACCAATGAGCAGTTCTTC.

This clonotype occurred a few times. V usage is TRBV10-3 and J usage is TRBJ2-7; D is undetermined. This CDR3 contains 14 residues. Trimming left V 0 bases short and J 2 bases short, with 8 bases between. From germline, CDR1 is ENHRY and CDR2 SYGVKD. The CDR3 spells CAISESMLAYEQYF. The CDR3 nucleotides are TGTGCCATCAGTGAGTCGATGCTGGCCTACGAGCAGTACTTC.

This clonotype was detected only a few times. The rearrangement links TRBV4-3 to TRBJ2-1; TRBD1 is a possible D gene (6 bases). The V and J ends lost 0 bases and 10 bases respectively, with 13 bases between them. This CDR3 contains 14 residues. Germline V gives CDR1 LGHNA, CDR2 YSLEER. This CDR3 is CASSQDHRVGEQFF. The CDR3 DNA is TGCGCCAGCAGCCAAGATCACAGGGTGGGGGAGCAGTTCTTC.

This clonotype was counted at least ten times. This chain connects TRBV20-1 to TRBJ1-2; D unresolved. Germline CDR1 DFQATT, CDR2 SNEGSKA (reference sequence). This CDR3 region has 14 residues. The V and J ends lost 5 bases and 4 bases respectively, with 17 bases between them. This CDR3 reads CSALDGFGAYGYTF. The CDR3 DNA follows: TGCAGTGCTTTAGACGGATTCGGAGCCTATGGCTACACCTTC.

This sequence joins TRBV10-3 and TRBJ2-7, with TRBD2 identical over 15 bases. The CDR3 sequence is 15 residues long. Trimming removed 4 bases from V and 3 bases from J; junction bases left unmatched: 1. Germline-derived CDR1 and CDR2 are ENHRY and SYGVKD. The CDR3 coding sequence is TGTGCCATCAGTGGGGGACTAGCGGGAGGCTACGAGCAGTACTTC. It specifies CAISGGLAGGYEQYF.

This clonotype has more than one count but fewer than ten. The chain employs TRBV27 and TRBJ2-5, with 11 bases aligning to TRBD2. Germline V gene data show CDR1 as MNHEY and CDR2 as SMNVEV (reference sequence). The CDR3 spans 15 residues. J lost 4 bases, V lost 8 bases, and 9 bases had no gene match. The CDR3 loop reads CASSRLAGPGETQYF. DNA for the CDR3: TGTGCCAGCTCGAGACTAGCGGGGCCTGGAGAGACCCAGTACTTC.

The V and J genes are TRBV30 and TRBJ1-2; no firm D call. CDR1 GTSNPN and CDR2 SVGIG come from the germline V gene (reference sequence). The CDR3 sequence is 16 residues long. V was cut by 1 base and J by 4 bases, with 19 bases left in between. CDR3 loop: CAWSGAARLGFYGYTF. Here the CDR3 DNA reads TGTGCCTGGAGTGGAGCAGCGAGACTCGGGTTCTATGGCTACACCTTC.

This clonotype occurred many times. V usage is TRBV10-3 and J usage is TRBJ1-1; 8 nucleotides align to TRBD1. The trim removed 0 bases at V and 1 base at J, leaving 4 bases unmatched. The CDR3 spans 16 residues. CDR1 is ENHRY and CDR2 is SYGVKD in the germline V gene. CDR3 in amino acids: CAISESVTGGNTEAFF. For the CDR3, the DNA is TGTGCCATCAGTGAGTCCGTAACAGGGGGGAACACTGAAGCTTTCTTT.

The chain recombines TRBV29-1 with TRBJ2-5; D might be TRBD2 (5 bases). This CDR3 is built from 15 residues. Germline loops: CDR1 SQVTM, CDR2 ANQGSEA. V gave up 7 bases and J gave up 1 base, with 19 bases separating them. The DNA of the CDR3 is TGCAGCGCGGGGATCTGGCGGGCCCCCCAAGAGACCCAGTACTTC. This sequence encodes CSAGIWRAPQETQYF.